A few counts support the clone carrying this T cell receptor (beta chain). As yet, its antigen is unknown. This entry is derived from a study of cytomegalovirus exposure and HLA in healthy donors. Study-wide results and limits: Most of the TCR beta V segments (in an earlier analysis) were productive either about 87% or about 30% of the time. TCR beta chain V- and J-gene trimming was linked, in a later analysis, to a missense variant in DCLRE1C.

Trimming cost V 3 bases and J 11 bases, with 13 bases left between them. The CDR3 consists of 12 residues. The germline gives CDR1 ENHRY, CDR2 SYGVKD. PCR primers comprised 60 Vbeta and 13 Jbeta primers. Assay: immunoSEQ multiplex PCR; the TCRdb copy retains only in-frame clones and omits some. In the table there are about 190,000 clones, around 86% of which are singletons. The sequence derives from a man aged 40-49 years in good health and CMV-seropositive. Source material: PBMCs. The genes are TRBV10-3 and TRBJ1-1; D remains ambiguous. The CDR3 reads CAISDDTVRAFF. Written as DNA, the CDR3 is TGTGCCATCAGTGACGACACGGTTAGGGCTTTCTTT.